Listed here are 10 T cell receptor beta chains from one sample, sequenced in a study of blood T cells in healthy people across ages. Through a sample-barcoded 5' primer and a J-beta primer mix, a second PCR was run for roughly 6 to 11 cycles. TCRdb fed the 5' RACE reads into MiXCR, producing one record per CDR3 protein. The repertoire consists of 1,500,000 or so distinct CDR3 sequences, with roughly two fifths occurring once and the leading ten covering approximately 4.1%. The sequenced material came from blood. These receptor sequences come from a woman aged 18-35 years in good health.

Remarks on this clonotype: At one end, the junction sequence differs from germline, possibly due to a read error. The chain couples TRBV5-1 to TRBJ2-5; D is uncertain. Germline loops: CDR1 SGHRS, CDR2 YFSETQ. This CDR3 comprises 12 residues. The CDR3 spells CASSTEEEAQYF. In DNA, the CDR3 is TGCGCCAGCAGCACCGAGGAAGAGGCCCAGTACTTC.

CDR3 loop: CASSDVPGRTNYGYTF. The CDR3 DNA reads as TGTGCCAGCAGTGATGTCCCGGGACGGACTAACTATGGCTACACCTTC. The chain is built from TRBV6-2 or TRBV6-3 and TRBJ1-2; TRBD1 might be the D (5 bases). Germline assignment: CDR1 MNHEY and CDR2 SVGEGT. CDR3 length: 16 amino acids. The ends were cut back, 5 bases at V and 0 bases at J, with 16 bases in the middle.

The chain is built from TRBV6-2 or TRBV6-3 and TRBJ2-5; 10 bases line up with TRBD2. V shed 6 bases, J shed 11 bases, and the junction held 24 bases outside the gene matches. Germline V gene lookup returns CDR1 MNHEY and CDR2 SVGEGT. This CDR3 spans 18 amino acids. CDR3 residues: CASRLVALAGVGYNEQYF. The DNA for the CDR3 is TGTGCCAGCAGGCTTGTGGCGCTAGCGGGAGTGGGTTACAATGAGCAGTACTTC.

A few counts support this clonotype. This rearrangement joins TRBV7-8 to TRBJ2-3; D ambiguous. The CDR3 has 17 amino acids. V was trimmed by 2 bases and J by 1 base, leaving 16 bases between them. Germline CDR1 SGHVS, CDR2 FQNEAQ. The CDR3 loop reads CASSLTRSARRTDTQYF. The CDR3 region has the DNA TGTGCCAGCAGCTTAACCAGGTCGGCACGGCGCACAGATACGCAGTATTTT.

This clonotype has ten or more counts. The V and J genes are TRBV29-1 and TRBJ2-4; 9 bases agree with TRBD1. CDR3 length: 15 residues. Looked up from germline, CDR1 is SQVTM and CDR2 is ANQGSEA. The V segment lost 6 bases and the J segment 2 bases; nucleotides outside the gene matches: 8. The CDR3 protein is CSVVTGGRSKNIQYF. The DNA of the CDR3 is TGCAGCGTCGTAACAGGGGGCCGATCCAAAAACATTCAGTACTTC.

This chain connects TRBV20-1 to TRBJ2-7; no clear D gene. This CDR3 is 15 amino acids long. V was pared by 0 bases and J by 1 base, with 13 bases between. Germline CDR1 DFQATT, CDR2 SNEGSKA (reference sequence). The CDR3 sequence: CSARDRSLGSYEQYF. In DNA, the CDR3 is TGCAGTGCTAGAGATCGGTCCCTGGGGTCCTACGAGCAGTACTTC.

The V call is TRBV12-3 or TRBV12-4, the J call TRBJ1-2, with TRBD1 as a possible D gene (6 bases). This CDR3 is 13 amino acids long. V dropped 7 bases and J dropped 8 bases, with 17 bases sitting between them. The CDR3 spells CASKYRDNYGYTF. The CDR3 DNA sequence: TGTGCCAGCAAATACCGGGACAATTACGGCTACACCTTC.

The chain links TRBV7-6 to TRBJ1-1; D is perhaps TRBD1 (5 bases). The V gene lost 5 bases and the J gene lost 11 bases, with 15 bases spanning the gap. Germline assignment: CDR1 SGHVS and CDR2 FNYEAQ. The CDR3 consists of 12 residues. DNA of the CDR3: TGTGCCAGCAGCGAGCCGCTGGGGCAGGCTTTCTTT. Protein sequence: CASSEPLGQAFF.

In its sample, this clonotype was seen once. The rearrangement joins TRBV5-1 to TRBJ2-5; TRBD1 is a possible D gene (6 bases). Germline V gene sequence: CDR1 SGHRS, CDR2 YFSETQ. Trimming cost V 5 bases and J 2 bases, with 16 bases left between them. The CDR3 consists of 15 residues. Here the CDR3 DNA reads TGCGCCAGCAGATCTGGCAGGGGAAATCAAGAGACCCAGTACTTC. Amino acid sequence: CASRSGRGNQETQYF.

In the case of this clonotype: This may stem from a read error, because a much larger clone lies one nucleotide away. The rearrangement uses TRBV27 and TRBJ1-2, with D perhaps TRBD1 (6 bases). The CDR3 sequence is 13 residues long. V lost 6 bases, J lost 3 bases, and 11 bases lay in between. CDR1 is MNHEY, CDR2 SMNVEV, per germline (reference sequence). CDR3 sequence reads: CASRKQGDYGYTF. For the CDR3, the DNA is TGTGCCAGCAGGAAACAGGGAGACTATGGCTACACCTTC.